This TCR beta chain was sequenced in a study of blood T cell repertoires in COVID-19. Study-wide background: Samples came from the United States, Italy and Spain, spanning acute and convalescent COVID-19. Sample material is recorded as cDNA or gDNA derived from T cells, B-cell-depleted T cells, or PBMCs.

The trim removed 2 bases at V and 5 bases at J, leaving 5 bases unmatched. The CDR3 covers 16 residues. The germline CDR1 and CDR2 sequences are MNHEY and SVGAGI. In the original workflow: The authors estimated nucleated cell counts from reference gene primer amplification. Generated by immunoSEQ multiplex PCR, the TCRdb table keeps only in-frame clones and is missing some. The V and J calls and clone size were taken over from that table, and D and trimming were inferred from the DNA. This sample yields more than 95,000 clones, of which roughly 82% are seen a single time; 18% belongs to the top ten. The rearrangement uses TRBV6-5 and TRBJ1-6, with 8 bases lining up with TRBD1. Sequencing used peripheral blood. The sequence was obtained from an elderly man with acute or convalescent COVID-19. The CDR3 DNA sequence: TGTGCCAGCAGTTACGACAGGGGCGGTCATAATTCACCCCTCCACTTT. Its protein is CASSYDRGGHNSPLHF.